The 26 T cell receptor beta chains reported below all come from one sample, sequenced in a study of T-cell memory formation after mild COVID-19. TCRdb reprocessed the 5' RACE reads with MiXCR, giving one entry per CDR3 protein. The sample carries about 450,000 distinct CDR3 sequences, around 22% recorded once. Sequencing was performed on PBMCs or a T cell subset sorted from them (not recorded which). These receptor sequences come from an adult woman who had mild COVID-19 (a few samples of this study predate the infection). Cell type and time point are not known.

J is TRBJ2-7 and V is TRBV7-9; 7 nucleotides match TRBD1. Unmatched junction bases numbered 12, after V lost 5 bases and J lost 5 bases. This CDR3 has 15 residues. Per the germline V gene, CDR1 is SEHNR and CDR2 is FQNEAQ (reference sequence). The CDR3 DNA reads TGTGCCAGCAGCCTAACCGGGACAGCGTACCACGAGCAGTACTTC. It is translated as CASSLTGTAYHEQYF.

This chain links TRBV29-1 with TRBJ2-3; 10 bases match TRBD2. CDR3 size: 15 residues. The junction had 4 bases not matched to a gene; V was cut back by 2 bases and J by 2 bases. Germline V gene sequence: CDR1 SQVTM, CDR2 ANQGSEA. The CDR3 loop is CSVELAGDLTDTQYF. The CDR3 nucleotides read TGCAGCGTTGAACTAGCGGGAGATCTCACAGATACGCAGTATTTT.

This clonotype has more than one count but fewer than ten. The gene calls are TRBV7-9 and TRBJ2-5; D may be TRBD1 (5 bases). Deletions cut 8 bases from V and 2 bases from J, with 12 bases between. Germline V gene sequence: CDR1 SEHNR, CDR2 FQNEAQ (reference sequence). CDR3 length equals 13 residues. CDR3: CASRLRGQETQYF. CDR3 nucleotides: TGTGCCAGCCGGTTAAGGGGACAAGAGACCCAGTACTTC.

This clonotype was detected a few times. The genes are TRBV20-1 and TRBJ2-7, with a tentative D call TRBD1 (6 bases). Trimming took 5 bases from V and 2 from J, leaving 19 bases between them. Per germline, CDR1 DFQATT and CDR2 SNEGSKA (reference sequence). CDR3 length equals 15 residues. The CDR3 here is CSAVLYRAPTYEQYF. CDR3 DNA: TGCAGTGCTGTGTTGTACAGGGCCCCTACCTACGAGCAGTACTTC.

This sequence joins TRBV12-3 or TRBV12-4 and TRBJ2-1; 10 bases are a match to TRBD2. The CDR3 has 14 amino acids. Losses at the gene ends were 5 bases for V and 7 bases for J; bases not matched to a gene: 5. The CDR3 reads CASSDGLAANEQFF. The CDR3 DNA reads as TGTGCCAGCAGTGATGGACTAGCGGCTAATGAGCAGTTCTTC.

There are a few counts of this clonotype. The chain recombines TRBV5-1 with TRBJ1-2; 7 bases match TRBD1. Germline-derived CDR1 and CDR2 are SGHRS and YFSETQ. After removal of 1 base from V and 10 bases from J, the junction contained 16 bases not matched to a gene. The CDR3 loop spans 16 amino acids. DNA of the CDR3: TGCGCCAGCAGCTTGTCACAGGGGCCCCCTTCGGATGACTACACCTTC. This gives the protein CASSLSQGPPSDDYTF.

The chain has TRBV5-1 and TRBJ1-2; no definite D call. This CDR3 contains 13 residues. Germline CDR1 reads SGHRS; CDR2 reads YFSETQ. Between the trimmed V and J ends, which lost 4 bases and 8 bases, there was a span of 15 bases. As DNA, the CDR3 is TGCGCCAGCAGCCTAACCCTGAAGGAAGGCTACACCTTC. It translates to CASSLTLKEGYTF.

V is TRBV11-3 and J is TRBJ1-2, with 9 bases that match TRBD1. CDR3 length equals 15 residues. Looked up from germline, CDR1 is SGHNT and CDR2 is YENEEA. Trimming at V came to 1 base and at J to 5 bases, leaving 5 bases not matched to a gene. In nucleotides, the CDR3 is TGTGCCAGCAGCTTAGGGGACAGGGCGGGATATGGCTACACCTTC. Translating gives CASSLGDRAGYGYTF.

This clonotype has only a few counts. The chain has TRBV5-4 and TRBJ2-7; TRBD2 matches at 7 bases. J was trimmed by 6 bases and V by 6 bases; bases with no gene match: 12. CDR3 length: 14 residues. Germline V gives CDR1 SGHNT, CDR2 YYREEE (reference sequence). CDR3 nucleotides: TGTGCCAGCACCGACGGACTAGACCTCCTCGAGCAGTACTTC. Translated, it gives CASTDGLDLLEQYF.

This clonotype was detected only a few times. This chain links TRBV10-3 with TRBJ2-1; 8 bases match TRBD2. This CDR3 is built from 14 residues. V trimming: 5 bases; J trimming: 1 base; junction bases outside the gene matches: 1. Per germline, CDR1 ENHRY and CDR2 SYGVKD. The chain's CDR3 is CAISTSGSYNEQFF. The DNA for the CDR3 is TGTGCCATCAGTACTAGCGGTTCCTACAATGAGCAGTTCTTC.

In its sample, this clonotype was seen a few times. DNA of the CDR3: TGCGCCAGCAGCCAAGGAGGGGACAACTATAATTCACCCCTCCACTTT. Its translation: CASSQGGDNYNSPLHF. The rearrangement uses TRBV4-3 and TRBJ1-6, with D possibly matching TRBD1 (6 bases). Trimming took off 1 base at V and 3 bases at J, with 10 bases between the two ends. The CDR3 is 16 residues long. Germline V lookup: CDR1 LGHNA, CDR2 YSLEER.

CDR3 sequence: CASSGQSYGYTF. In nucleotides, the CDR3 is TGTGCCAGCAGCGGACAGTCCTATGGCTACACCTTC. The chain employs TRBV12-3 or TRBV12-4 and TRBJ1-2, with D possibly being TRBD1 (6 bases). The length of the CDR3 is 12 residues. Deletions cut 6 bases from V and 4 bases from J, with 9 bases between.

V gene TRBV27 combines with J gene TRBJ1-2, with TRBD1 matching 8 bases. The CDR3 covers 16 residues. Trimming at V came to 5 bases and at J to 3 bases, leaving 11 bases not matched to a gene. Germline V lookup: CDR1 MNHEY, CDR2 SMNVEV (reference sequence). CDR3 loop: CASSLHVGTGDYGYTF. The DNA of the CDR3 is TGTGCCAGCAGTCTTCATGTGGGGACAGGAGACTATGGCTACACCTTC.

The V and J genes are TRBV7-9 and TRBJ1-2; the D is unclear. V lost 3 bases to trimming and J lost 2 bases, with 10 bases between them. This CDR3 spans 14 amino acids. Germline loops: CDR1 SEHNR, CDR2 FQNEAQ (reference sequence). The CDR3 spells CASSLSQENYGYTF. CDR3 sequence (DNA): TGTGCCAGCAGCTTGTCGCAGGAGAACTATGGCTACACCTTC.

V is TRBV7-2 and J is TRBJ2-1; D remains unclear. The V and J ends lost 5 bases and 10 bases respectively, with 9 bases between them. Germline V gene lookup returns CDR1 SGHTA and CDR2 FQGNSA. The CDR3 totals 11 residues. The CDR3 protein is CASSPYWEQFF. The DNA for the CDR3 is TGTGCCAGCAGCCCCTATTGGGAGCAGTTCTTC.

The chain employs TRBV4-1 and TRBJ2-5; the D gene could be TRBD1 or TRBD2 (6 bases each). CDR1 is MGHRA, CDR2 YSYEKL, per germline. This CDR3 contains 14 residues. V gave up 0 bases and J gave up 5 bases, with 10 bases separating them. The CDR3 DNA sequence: TGCGCCAGCAGCCAAGATCAGGGGAGGGAGACCCAGTACTTC. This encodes CASSQDQGRETQYF.

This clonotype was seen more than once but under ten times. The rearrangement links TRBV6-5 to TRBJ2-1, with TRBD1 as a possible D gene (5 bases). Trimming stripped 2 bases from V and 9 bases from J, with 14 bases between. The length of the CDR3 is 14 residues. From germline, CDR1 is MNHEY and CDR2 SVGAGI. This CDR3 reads CASSYVRPGSEQFF. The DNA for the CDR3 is TGTGCCAGCAGTTACGTGAGGCCAGGGTCTGAGCAGTTCTTC.

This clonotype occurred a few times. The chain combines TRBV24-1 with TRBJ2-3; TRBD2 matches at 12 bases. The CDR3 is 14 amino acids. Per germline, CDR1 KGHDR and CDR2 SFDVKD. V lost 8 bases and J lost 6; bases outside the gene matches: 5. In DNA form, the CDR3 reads TGTGCCACCAAGGGACTAGCGGGTCCCGATACGCAGTATTTT. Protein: CATKGLAGPDTQYF.

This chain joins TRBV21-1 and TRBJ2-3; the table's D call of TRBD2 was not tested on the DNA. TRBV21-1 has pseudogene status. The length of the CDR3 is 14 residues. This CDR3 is CASSSPSGADTQYF. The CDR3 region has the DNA TGTGCCAGCAGCTCCCCTAGTGGGGCAGATACGCAGTATTTT.

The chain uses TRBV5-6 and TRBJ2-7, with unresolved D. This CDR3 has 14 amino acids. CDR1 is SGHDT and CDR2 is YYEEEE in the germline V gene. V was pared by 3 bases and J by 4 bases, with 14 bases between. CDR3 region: CASSSSDGPYEQYF. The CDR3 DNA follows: TGTGCCAGCAGCTCTTCGGACGGACCTTACGAGCAGTACTTC. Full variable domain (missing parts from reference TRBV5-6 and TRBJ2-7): DAGVTQSPTHLIKTRGQQVTLRCSPKSGHDTVSWYQQALGQGPQFIFQYYEEEERQRGNFPDRFSGHQFPNYSSELNVNALLLGDSALYLCASSSSDGPYEQYFGPGTRLTVT.

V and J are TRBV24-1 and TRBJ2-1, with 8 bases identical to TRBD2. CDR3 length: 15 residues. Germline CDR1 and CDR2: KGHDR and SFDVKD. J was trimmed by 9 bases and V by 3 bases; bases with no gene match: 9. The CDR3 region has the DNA TGTGCCACCAGTGATGAAACCCGGGGGGGCCTTGAGCAGTTCTTC. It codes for CATSDETRGGLEQFF.

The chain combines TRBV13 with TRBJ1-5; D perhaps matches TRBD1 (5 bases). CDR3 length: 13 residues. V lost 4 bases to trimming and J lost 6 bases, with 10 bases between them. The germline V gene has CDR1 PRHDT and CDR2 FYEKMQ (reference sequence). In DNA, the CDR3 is TGTGCCAGCAGCTCGGGGACGTTTCAGCCCCAGCATTTT. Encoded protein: CASSSGTFQPQHF.

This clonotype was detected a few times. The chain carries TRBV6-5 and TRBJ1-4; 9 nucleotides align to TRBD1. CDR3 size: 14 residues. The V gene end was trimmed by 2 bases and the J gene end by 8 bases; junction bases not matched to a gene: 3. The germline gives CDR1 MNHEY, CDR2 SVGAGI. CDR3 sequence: CASSYGQGREKLFF. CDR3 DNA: TGTGCCAGCAGTTACGGACAGGGGAGAGAAAAACTGTTTTTT.

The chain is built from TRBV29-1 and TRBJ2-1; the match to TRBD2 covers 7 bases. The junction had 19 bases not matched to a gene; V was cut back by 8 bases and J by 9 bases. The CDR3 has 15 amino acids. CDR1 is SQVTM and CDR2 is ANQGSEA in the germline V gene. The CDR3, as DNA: TGCAGCCCATGGGGTACGAGCGGGACGGAGGGTGAGCAGTTCTTC. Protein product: CSPWGTSGTEGEQFF.

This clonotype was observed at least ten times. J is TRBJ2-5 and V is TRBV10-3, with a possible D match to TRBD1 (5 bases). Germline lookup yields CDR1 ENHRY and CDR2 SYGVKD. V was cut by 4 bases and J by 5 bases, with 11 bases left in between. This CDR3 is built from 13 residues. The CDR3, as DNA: TGTGCCATCAGTGGGTGGGGCCAGGAGACCCAGTACTTC. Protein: CAISGWGQETQYF.

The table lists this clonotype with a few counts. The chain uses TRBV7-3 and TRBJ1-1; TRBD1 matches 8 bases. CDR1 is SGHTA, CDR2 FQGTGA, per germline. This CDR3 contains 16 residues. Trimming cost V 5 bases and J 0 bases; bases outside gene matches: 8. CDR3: CASSQGQGRLNTEAFF. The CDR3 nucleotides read TGTGCCAGCAGCCAAGGACAGGGTCGACTGAACACTGAAGCTTTCTTT.